This T cell receptor (beta chain) was captured by sequencing in a study of cytomegalovirus exposure and HLA in healthy donors. Overall study results and limits: Several of the most significant clusters were apparently associated with common viral pathogens in a later analysis. With later analysis, a missense DCLRE1C variant became linked to TCR beta V- and J-gene trimming. A classifier reportedly called cytomegalovirus status with high sensitivity and specificity. The study carried out a later analysis of TCR beta sequences. It associated 15,000 to 20,000 of them with specific HLA alleles at a false discovery rate of 0.05.

13 Jbeta primers and 60 Vbeta primers were used for the PCR. Some clones are missing from TCRdb's copy, which holds only in-frame ones; the method was immunoSEQ multiplex PCR. Its clone listing holds 150,000 to 200,000 clones. On this clone itself: Its cognate antigen is unknown.

This CDR3 contains 14 residues. The germline V and J ends were trimmed by 3 bases and 4 bases, with 11 bases remaining between them. Germline assignment: CDR1 KGHSH and CDR2 LQKENI. The material sequenced was PBMCs. The chain is built from TRBV18 and TRBJ2-3; weak D call: TRBD1 (5 bases). The clonotype originates from a young woman in good health and CMV-seropositive. The CDR3 nucleotides read TGTGCCAGCTCACCCCTGGACACCGCAGATACGCAGTATTTT. Its protein product is CASSPLDTADTQYF.